This passage covers 5 T cell receptor beta chains from one sample sequenced in a study of naive and memory T cell subsets. An oligonucleotide containing a UMI was ligated to the 3' end of TCR cDNA. Amplification of ligated cDNA took four PCR rounds with SP2 and nested alpha and beta constant primers. TCRdb re-analysed the 5' RACE reads in MiXCR, keeping a single row per CDR3 protein. The sample yields about 62,000 distinct CDR3 sequences, under 10% seen once. These receptors all stem from a female donor in good health.

The chain links TRBV6-6 to TRBJ2-7; D is unclear. Germline values: CDR1 MNHNY, CDR2 SVGAGI (reference sequence). The V end was cut by 6 bases, the J end by 0 bases, with 15 bases between. The CDR3 is 15 amino acids. The CDR3, as DNA: TGTGCCAGCAGAAGCGACTCCCGGCGCTCCTACGAGCAGTACTTC. Translating it yields CASRSDSRRSYEQYF.

The gene calls are TRBV2 and TRBJ2-4; D may be TRBD2 (6 bases). V was pared by 6 bases and J by 0 bases, with 12 bases between. The CDR3 covers 15 residues. Germline lookup yields CDR1 SNHLY and CDR2 FYNNEI. The DNA for the CDR3 is TGTGCCAGCAGAGTCTCCGGGGGAGCCAAAAACATTCAGTACTTC. As protein: CASRVSGGAKNIQYF.

Ten or more counts support this clonotype. The rearrangement joins TRBV13 to TRBJ1-1; 9 positions match TRBD1. V dropped 6 bases and J dropped 8; count of bases not matched to a gene: 4. The CDR3 contains 12 residues. Germline-derived CDR1 and CDR2 are PRHDT and FYEKMQ (reference sequence). The CDR3 protein is CASSRGQGEAFF. DNA of the CDR3: TGTGCCAGCAGTCGAGGACAGGGGGAAGCTTTCTTT.

The rearrangement links TRBV27 to TRBJ2-3; tentative D call: TRBD1 (6 bases). This CDR3 is built from 12 residues. The V end lost 5 bases, the J end lost 3 bases, and 6 bases lay between the germline ends. Germline CDR1 MNHEY, CDR2 SMNVEV (reference sequence). CDR3 residues: CASSGTTDTQYF. The CDR3 region has the DNA TGTGCCAGCAGTGGGACAACAGATACGCAGTATTTT.

At least ten counts were recorded for this clonotype. The rearrangement joins TRBV20-1 to TRBJ1-4; no clear D gene. Germline assignment: CDR1 DFQATT and CDR2 SNEGSKA (reference sequence). V shed 4 bases and J shed 7 bases, with 10 bases lying between them. The CDR3 runs to 12 residues. In DNA, the CDR3 is TGCAGTGCTACCGTTCGTGGTGAAAAACTGTTTTTT. Translation gives CSATVRGEKLFF.